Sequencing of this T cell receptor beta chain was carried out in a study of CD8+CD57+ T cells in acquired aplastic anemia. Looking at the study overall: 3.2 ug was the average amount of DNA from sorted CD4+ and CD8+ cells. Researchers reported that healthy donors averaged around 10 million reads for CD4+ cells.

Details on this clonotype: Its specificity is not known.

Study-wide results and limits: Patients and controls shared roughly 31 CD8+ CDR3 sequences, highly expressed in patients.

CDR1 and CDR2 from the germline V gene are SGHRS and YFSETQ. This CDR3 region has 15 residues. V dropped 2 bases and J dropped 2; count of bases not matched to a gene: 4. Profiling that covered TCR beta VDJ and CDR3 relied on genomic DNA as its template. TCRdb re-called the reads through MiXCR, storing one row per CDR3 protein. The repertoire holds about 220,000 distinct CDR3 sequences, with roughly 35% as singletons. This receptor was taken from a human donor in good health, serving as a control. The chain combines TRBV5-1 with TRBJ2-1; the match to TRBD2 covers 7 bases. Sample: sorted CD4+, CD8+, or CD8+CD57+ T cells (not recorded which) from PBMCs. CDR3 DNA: TGCGCCAGCAGCTTCCTGAGCGGGACCTACAATGAGCAGTTCTTC. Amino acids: CASSFLSGTYNEQFF.